This T cell receptor (beta chain) was documented in a study of T-cell memory formation after mild COVID-19. This clonotype was seen more than once but under ten times. Its antigen remains unknown. With 3 bases removed from V and 0 bases from J, the gap between germline ends came to 9 bases. Germline V gene lookup returns CDR1 DFQATT and CDR2 SNEGSKA (reference sequence). The CDR3 totals 15 residues. One entry per CDR3 protein results from TCRdb running MiXCR on the 5' RACE reads. The sample carries roughly 50,000 distinct CDR3 sequences, over 7.5% recorded once. Study-level points and caveats: There was a balanced CD4/CD8 profile in clones contracting day 15 to 85, and later expanders leaned CD4+.

The clonotype comes from a man between 18 and 35 years old who had mild COVID-19 (a few samples of this study predate the infection). Cell type and time point are not known. The gene calls are TRBV20-1 and TRBJ2-6; D might be TRBD2 (6 bases). Sequencing input: PBMCs or a T cell subset sorted from them (not recorded which). The CDR3 loop is CSASLGSSGANVLTF. The CDR3 DNA reads as TGCAGTGCTAGCCTCGGGAGCTCTGGGGCCAACGTCCTGACTTTC.